This T cell receptor (beta chain) derives from a study of OX40 agonist ivuxolimab in advanced cancers. In terms of the full investigation: The costimulatory receptor OX40 (CD134) was targeted by ivuxolimab, a fully human IgG2 agonistic monoclonal antibody. Peripheral TCRbeta sequencing aimed to test whether ivuxolimab altered TCR sequence diversity and caused clonal T-cell expansion. Prior anti-PD-1, anti-PD-L1 or anti-CTLA-4 therapy was permitted, and 40% to 50% of dose-escalation patients had received checkpoint inhibitors. The dose-escalation cohort was 82.7% male with a mean age of approximately 60 years, ranging from 23 to 79. Intravenous ivuxolimab was administered to patients every 2 weeks at six dose levels: 0.01, 0.1, 0.3, 1.5, 3 and 10 mg/kg. Among the 50 to 55 dose-escalation patients, some 20 had hepatocellular carcinoma, about 15 melanoma, 9 renal cell carcinoma and 9 head and neck cancer. The paper describes the monotherapy dose-escalation part (N ≈ 51 patients) of the phase I trial of ivuxolimab. Partial responses occurred in three dose-escalation patients: two with cutaneous melanoma and one with hepatocellular carcinoma. General conclusions and limits of the study: At doses from 0.1 to 3.0 mg/kg, clonal expansion was seen in both CD4+ and CD8+ blood T cells between baseline and week 6. In the 0.1-3.0 mg/kg groups, partial responders had among the lowest normalized peripheral clonal expansion, particularly in CD8+ T cells. After ivuxolimab, CD8+ T cells had more expanded clones than CD4+ T cells on average. Antigen specificity was not determined for the clonally expanded peripheral T cells. Low levels of normalized T-cell clonal expansion were also seen in some patients who did not respond.

Cut back by 5 bases and 4 bases, the V and J ends lie 8 bases apart. The cysteine opens and the phenylalanine closes a CDR3 of 11 amino acids. Of all the DNA, just the CDR3 is kept, 33 bases in frame from base 1. The CDR1 and CDR2 encoded by the germline V gene are SQVTM and ANQGSEA. Genomic DNA was isolated from the sorted cells so that the TCRbeta CDR3 region could be sequenced. TCRbeta CDR3 regions were sequenced using the immunoSEQ Assay. TCRdb took over this immuneACCESS table, retaining in-frame rearrangements with V and J assigned. Such tables are incomplete; in checked studies, under half of the missing clones stem from an unresolved V gene, and the remainder is unexplained. Counted in this sample were roughly 50,000 clones; about 86% of them appeared once. The ten largest make up approximately 1% of the sample. The trial excluded patients who had a history of autoimmune disease or were on systemic immunosuppression. Peripheral blood for TCR sequencing was collected from all dose cohorts at baseline, on cycle 4 day 1, and on cycle 7 day 1. Samples were obtained from an open-label, multicenter, first-in-human phase I dose-escalation trial of ivuxolimab. Adults with locally advanced or metastatic melanoma, renal cell, hepatocellular, or head and neck squamous cell carcinoma were enrolled in the trial. Before TCR sequencing, CD4+ T cells and CD8+ T cells were sorted from peripheral blood as separate populations.

Notes on this clone: Its antigen is currently not known. Base quality data are lacking; no much larger clone is found one base away.

Sequencing used CD4+ or CD8+ T cells sorted from blood, obtained in a trial of the OX40 agonist ivuxolimab. The sequence was obtained from an adult with an advanced solid tumor such as melanoma, head and neck, liver or kidney cancer. The chain employs TRBV29-1 and TRBJ1-2; the D gene assignment is ambiguous. The CDR3 region reads CSVMEAYGYTF. Here is the DNA: TGCAGCGTTATGGAGGCCTATGGCTACACCTTC.